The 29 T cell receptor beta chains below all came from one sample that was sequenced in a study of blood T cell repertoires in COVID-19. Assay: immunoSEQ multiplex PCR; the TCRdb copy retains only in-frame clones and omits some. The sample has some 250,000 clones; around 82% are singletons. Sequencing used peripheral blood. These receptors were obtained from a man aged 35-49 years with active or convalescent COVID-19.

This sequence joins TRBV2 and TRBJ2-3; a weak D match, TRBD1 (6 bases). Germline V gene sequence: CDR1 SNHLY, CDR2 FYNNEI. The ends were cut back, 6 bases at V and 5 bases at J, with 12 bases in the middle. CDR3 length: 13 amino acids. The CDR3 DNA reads TGTGCCAGCAGCGAGCAGGGGATAGATACGCAGTATTTT. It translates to CASSEQGIDTQYF.

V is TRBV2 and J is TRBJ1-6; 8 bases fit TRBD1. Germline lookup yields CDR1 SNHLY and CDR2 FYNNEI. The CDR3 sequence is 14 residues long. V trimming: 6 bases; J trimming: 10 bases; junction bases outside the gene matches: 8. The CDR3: CASSGQGKSSPLHF. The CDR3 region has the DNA TGTGCCAGCAGCGGACAGGGAAAAAGCTCACCCCTCCACTTT.

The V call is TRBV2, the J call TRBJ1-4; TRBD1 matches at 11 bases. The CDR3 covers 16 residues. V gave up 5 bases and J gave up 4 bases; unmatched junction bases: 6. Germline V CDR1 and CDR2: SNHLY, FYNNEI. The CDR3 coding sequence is TGTGCCAGCAGTAGGGACAGGGGGTTAGGTAATGAAAAACTGTTTTTT. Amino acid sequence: CASSRDRGLGNEKLFF.

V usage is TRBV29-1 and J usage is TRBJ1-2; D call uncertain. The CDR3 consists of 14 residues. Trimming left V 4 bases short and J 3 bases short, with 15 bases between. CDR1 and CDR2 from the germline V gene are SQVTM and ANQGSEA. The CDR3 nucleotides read TGCAGCGTTGTGGATGTGACTCACGACTATGGCTACACCTTC. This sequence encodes CSVVDVTHDYGYTF. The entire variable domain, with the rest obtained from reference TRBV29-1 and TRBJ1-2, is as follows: SAVISQKPSRDICQRGTSLTIQCQVDSQVTMMFWYRQQPGQSLTLIATANQGSEATYESGFVIDKFPISRPNLTFSTLTVSNMSPEDSSIYLCSVVDVTHDYGYTFGSGTRLTVV.

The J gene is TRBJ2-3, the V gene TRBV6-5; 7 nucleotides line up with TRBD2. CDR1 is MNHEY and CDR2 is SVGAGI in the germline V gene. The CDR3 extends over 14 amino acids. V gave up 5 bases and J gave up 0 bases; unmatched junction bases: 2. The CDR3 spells CASSPGGSTDTQYF. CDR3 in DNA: TGTGCCAGCAGTCCCGGGGGGAGCACAGATACGCAGTATTTT.

The CDR3 loop reads CASSLRGQDYNEQFF. In nucleotides, the CDR3 is TGTGCCAGCAGCTTACGCGGACAGGACTACAATGAGCAGTTCTTC. J is TRBJ2-1 and V is TRBV7-2; 7 bases map to TRBD1. V was pared by 2 bases and J by 3 bases, with 4 bases of the junction left unmatched. The CDR3 is made up of 15 amino acids. The germline gives CDR1 SGHTA, CDR2 FQGNSA.

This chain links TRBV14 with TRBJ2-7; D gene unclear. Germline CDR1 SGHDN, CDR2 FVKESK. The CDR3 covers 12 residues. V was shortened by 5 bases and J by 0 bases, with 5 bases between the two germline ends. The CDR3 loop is CASSSLSYEQYF. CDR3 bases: TGTGCCAGCAGCTCACTCTCCTACGAGCAGTACTTC.

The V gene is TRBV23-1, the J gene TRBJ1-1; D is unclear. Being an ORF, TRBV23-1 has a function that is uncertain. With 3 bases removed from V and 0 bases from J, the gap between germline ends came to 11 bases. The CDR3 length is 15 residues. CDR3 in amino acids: CASSHSTVMNTEAFF. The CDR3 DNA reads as TGCGCCAGCAGTCATTCTACAGTAATGAACACTGAAGCTTTCTTT.

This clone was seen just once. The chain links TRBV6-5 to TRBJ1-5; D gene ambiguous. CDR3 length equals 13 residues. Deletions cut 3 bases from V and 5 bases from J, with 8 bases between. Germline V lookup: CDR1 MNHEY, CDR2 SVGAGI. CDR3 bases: TGTGCCAGCAGTTATTTTCGAGATCAGCCCCAGCATTTT. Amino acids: CASSYFRDQPQHF.

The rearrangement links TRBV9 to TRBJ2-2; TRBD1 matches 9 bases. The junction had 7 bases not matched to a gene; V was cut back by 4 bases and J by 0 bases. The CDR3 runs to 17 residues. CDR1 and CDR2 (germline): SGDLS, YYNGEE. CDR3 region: CASSHDWTGANTGELFF. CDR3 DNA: TGTGCCAGCAGCCACGACTGGACAGGGGCGAACACCGGGGAGCTGTTTTTT.

The CDR3 sequence: CASSPYSSGGTDTQYF. The CDR3 DNA reads TGTGCCAGCAGTCCATACTCTAGCGGGGGCACAGATACGCAGTATTTT. The rearrangement uses TRBV28 and TRBJ2-3; 9 positions agree with TRBD2. Germline CDR1 is MDHEN and CDR2 is SYDVKM. The CDR3 extends over 16 amino acids. Trimming at V came to 5 bases and at J to 1 base, leaving 7 bases not matched to a gene.

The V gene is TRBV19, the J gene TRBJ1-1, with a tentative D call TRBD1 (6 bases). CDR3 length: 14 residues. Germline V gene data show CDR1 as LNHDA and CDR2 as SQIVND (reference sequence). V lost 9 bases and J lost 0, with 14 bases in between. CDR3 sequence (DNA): TGTGCCAGCCATAGGACAGCTTTGAACACTGAAGCTTTCTTT. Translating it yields CASHRTALNTEAFF. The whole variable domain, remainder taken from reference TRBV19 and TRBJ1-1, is DGGITQSPKYLFRKEGQNVTLSCEQNLNHDAMYWYRQDPGQGLRLIYYSQIVNDFQKGDIAEGYSVSREKKESFPLTVTSAQKNPTAFYLCASHRTALNTEAFFGQGTRLTVV.

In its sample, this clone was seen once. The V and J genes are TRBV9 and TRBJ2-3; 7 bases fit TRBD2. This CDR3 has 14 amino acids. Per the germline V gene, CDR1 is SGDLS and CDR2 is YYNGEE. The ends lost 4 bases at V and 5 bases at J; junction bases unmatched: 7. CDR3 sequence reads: CASSPRDYRDTQYF. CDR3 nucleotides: TGTGCCAGCAGCCCTCGGGACTATCGAGATACGCAGTATTTT.

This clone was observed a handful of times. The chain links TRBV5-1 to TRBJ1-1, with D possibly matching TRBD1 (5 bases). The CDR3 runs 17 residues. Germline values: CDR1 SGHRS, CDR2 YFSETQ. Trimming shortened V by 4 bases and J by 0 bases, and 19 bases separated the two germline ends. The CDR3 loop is CASSPYGGGTMNTEAFF. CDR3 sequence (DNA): TGCGCCAGCAGCCCCTACGGTGGAGGGACCATGAACACTGAAGCTTTCTTT.

The chain's CDR3 is CASRDRPSSYNEQFF. Written as DNA, the CDR3 is TGTGCCAGCAGGGACAGGCCGAGCTCCTACAATGAGCAGTTCTTC. The chain recombines TRBV6-5 with TRBJ2-1, with 7 nucleotides matching TRBD1. This CDR3 has 15 residues. J was trimmed by 0 bases and V by 6 bases; bases with no gene match: 5. The germline V gene encodes CDR1 MNHEY and CDR2 SVGAGI.

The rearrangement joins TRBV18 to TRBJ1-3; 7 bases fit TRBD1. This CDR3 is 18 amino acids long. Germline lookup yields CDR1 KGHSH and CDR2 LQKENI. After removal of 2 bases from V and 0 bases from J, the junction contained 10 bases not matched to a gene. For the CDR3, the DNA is TGTGCCAGCTCACCATTTACTTTGGGACAGCACTCTGGAAACACCATATATTTT. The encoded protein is CASSPFTLGQHSGNTIYF.

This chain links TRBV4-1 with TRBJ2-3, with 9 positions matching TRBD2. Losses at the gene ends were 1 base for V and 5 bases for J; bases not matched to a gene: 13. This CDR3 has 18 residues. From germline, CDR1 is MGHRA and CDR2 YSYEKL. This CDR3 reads CASSQVSSGVYPGDTQYF. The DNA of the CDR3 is TGCGCCAGCAGCCAAGTGTCTAGCGGGGTCTACCCGGGAGATACGCAGTATTTT.

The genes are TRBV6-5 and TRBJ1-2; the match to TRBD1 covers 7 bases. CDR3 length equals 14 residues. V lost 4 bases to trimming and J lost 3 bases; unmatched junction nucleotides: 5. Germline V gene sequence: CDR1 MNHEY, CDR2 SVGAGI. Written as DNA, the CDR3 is TGTGCCAGCAGTTTCTCCGGGACAGACTATGGCTACACCTTC. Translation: CASSFSGTDYGYTF.

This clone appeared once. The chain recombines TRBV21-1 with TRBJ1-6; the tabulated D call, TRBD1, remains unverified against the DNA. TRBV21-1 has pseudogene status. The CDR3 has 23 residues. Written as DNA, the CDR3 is TGTGCCAGCAGCCAACCACCCCGCAGGGGAAACCGTCCCTCGAGCTCCTATAATTCACCCCTCCACTTT. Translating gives CASSQPPRRGNRPSSSYNSPLHF.

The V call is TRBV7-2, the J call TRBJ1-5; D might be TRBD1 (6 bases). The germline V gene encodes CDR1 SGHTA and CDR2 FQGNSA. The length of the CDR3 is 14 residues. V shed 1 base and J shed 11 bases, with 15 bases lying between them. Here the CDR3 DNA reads TGTGCCAGCAGCTTAGGGGGAGGGGGAAAAGCCCAGCATTTT. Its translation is CASSLGGGGKAQHF.

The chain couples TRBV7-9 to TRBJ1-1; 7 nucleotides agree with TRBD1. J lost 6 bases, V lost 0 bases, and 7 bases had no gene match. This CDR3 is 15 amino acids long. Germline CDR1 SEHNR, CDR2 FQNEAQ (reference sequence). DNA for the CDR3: TGTGCCAGCAGCTTAGCGAGGGGGCGCTGGGCTGAAGCTTTCTTT. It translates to CASSLARGRWAEAFF. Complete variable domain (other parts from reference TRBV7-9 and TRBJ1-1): DTGVSQNPRHKITKRGQNVTFRCDPISEHNRLYWYRQTLGQGPEFLTYFQNEAQLEKSRLLSDRFSAERPKGSFSTLEIQRTEQGDSAMYLCASSLARGRWAEAFFGQGTRLTVV.

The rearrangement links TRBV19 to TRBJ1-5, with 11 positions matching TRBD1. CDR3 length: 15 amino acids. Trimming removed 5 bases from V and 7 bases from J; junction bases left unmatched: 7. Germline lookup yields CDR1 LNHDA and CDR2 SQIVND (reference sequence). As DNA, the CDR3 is TGTGCCAGTAGTCCCCGGACAGGGGGCCGGCAGCCCCAGCATTTT. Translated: CASSPRTGGRQPQHF.

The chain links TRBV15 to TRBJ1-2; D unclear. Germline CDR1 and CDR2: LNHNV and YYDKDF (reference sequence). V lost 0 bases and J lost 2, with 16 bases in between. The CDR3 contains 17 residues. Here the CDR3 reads CATSREGTAGKNYGYTF. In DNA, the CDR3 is TGTGCCACCAGCAGAGAGGGTACGGCCGGGAAGAACTATGGCTACACCTTC.

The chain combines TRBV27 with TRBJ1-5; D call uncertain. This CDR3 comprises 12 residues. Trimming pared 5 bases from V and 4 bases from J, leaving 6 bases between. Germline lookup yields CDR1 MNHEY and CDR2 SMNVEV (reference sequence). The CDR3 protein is CASSRRNQPQHF. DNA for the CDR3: TGTGCCAGCAGTCGGAGGAATCAGCCCCAGCATTTT.

CDR3 residues: CASSLTGAEAFF. CDR3 coding DNA: TGTGCCAGCAGTTTAACGGGAGCTGAAGCTTTCTTT. The chain has TRBV12-3 or TRBV12-4 and TRBJ1-1; D ambiguous. There are 12 residues in the CDR3. The germline V and J ends were trimmed by 2 bases and 6 bases, with 7 bases remaining between them.

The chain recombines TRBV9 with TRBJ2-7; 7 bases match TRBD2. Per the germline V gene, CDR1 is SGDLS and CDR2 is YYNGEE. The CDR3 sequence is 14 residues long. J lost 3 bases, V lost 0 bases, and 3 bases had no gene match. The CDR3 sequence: CASSVGAGDYEQYF. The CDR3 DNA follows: TGTGCCAGCAGCGTAGGGGCGGGGGACTACGAGCAGTACTTC.

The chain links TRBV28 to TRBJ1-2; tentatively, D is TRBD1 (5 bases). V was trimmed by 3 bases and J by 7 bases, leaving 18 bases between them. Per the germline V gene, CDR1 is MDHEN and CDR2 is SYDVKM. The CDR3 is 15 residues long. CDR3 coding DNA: TGTGCCAGCAGTTTTCTCCTGGGCAGGCAGGGTGGCTACACCTTC. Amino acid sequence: CASSFLLGRQGGYTF.

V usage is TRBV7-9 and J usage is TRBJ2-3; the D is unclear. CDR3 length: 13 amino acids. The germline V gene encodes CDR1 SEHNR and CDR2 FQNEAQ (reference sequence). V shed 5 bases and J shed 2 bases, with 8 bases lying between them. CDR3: CASSTPTTDTQYF. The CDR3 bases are TGTGCCAGCAGCACGCCTACCACAGATACGCAGTATTTT.

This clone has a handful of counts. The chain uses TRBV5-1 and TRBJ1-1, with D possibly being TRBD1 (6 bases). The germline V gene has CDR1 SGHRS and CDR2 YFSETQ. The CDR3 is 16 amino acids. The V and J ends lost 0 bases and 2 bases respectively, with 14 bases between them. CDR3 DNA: TGCGCCAGCAGCTTGGGCCGGGACACCGGAAACACTGAAGCTTTCTTT. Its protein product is CASSLGRDTGNTEAFF.